Sequencing of this T cell receptor beta chain was carried out in a study of cytomegalovirus exposure and HLA in healthy donors. General study points: Trimming of TCR beta V- and J-genes showed a link, identified in a later analysis, to a missense DCLRE1C variant. From TCR beta sequences, most subjects' HLA-A and HLA-B alleles were reportedly predicted accurately.

Likely unrecorded immune exposures existed in these nominally healthy donors. PCR was performed using 60 Vbeta and 13 Jbeta primers. This table comes from immunoSEQ multiplex PCR, and its TCRdb copy is limited to in-frame clones, with some not included. The sample comprises about 150,000 clones, approximately 81% of which are singletons, and 1% rests with the top ten. A single count supports this clone. Antigen specificity is unknown. The sample contains more than one DNA sequence encoding this CDR3. CDR1 is LNHNV and CDR2 is YYDKDF in the germline V gene (reference sequence). Trimming removed 0 bases at V and 2 bases at J, with 24 bases between. The CDR3 consists of 20 residues.

Specimen: PBMCs. The receptor was derived from a boy younger than 10 in good health and CMV-seronegative. This rearrangement joins TRBV15 to TRBJ2-3; possible D gene TRBD1, 6 bases. CDR3 amino acids: CATSRDLPGDHSHSTDTQYF. Written as DNA, the CDR3 is TGTGCCACCAGCAGAGATCTTCCAGGGGATCATTCCCACTCCACAGATACGCAGTATTTT.